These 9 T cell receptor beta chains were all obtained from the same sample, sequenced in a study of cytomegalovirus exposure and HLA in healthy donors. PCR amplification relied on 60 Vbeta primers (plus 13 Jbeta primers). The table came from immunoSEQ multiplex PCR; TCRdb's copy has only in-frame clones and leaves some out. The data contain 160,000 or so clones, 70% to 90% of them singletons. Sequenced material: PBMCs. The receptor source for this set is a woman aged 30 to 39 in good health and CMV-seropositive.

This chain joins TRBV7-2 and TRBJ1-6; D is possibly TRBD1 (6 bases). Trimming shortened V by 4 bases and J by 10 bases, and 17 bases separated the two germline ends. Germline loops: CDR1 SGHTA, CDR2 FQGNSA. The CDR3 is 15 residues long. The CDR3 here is CASSSVGGRESPLHF. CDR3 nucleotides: TGTGCCAGCAGCTCCGTAGGGGGGAGGGAATCACCCCTCCACTTT.

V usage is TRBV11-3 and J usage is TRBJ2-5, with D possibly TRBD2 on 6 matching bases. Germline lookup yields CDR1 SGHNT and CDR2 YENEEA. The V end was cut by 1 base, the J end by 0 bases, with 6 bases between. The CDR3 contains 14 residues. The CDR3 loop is CASSLGGDQETQYF. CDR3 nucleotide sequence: TGTGCCAGCAGCTTAGGCGGGGACCAAGAGACCCAGTACTTC.

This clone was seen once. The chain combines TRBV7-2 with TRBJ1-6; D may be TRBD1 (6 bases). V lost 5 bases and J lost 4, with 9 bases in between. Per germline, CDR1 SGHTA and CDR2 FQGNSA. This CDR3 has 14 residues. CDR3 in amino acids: CASSLTGYNSPLHF. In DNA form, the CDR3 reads TGTGCCAGCAGCCTAACAGGGTATAATTCACCCCTCCACTTT.

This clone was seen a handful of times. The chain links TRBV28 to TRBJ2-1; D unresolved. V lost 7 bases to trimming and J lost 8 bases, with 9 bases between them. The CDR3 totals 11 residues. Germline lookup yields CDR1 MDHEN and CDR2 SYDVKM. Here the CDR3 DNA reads TGTGCCAGCACCCCCCGTCATGAGCAGTTCTTC. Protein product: CASTPRHEQFF.

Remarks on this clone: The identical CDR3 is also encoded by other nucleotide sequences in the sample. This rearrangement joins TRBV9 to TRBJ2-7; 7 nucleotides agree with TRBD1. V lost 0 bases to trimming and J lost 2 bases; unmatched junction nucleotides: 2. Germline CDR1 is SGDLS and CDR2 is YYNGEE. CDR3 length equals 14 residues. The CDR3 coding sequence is TGTGCCAGCAGCGTAGGGACAGGACCCTACGAGCAGTACTTC. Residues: CASSVGTGPYEQYF.

CDR3 sequence reads: CASSWGTESSYNSPLHF. In DNA form, the CDR3 reads TGCGCCAGCAGCTGGGGGACAGAGAGCTCCTATAATTCACCCCTCCACTTT. The chain links TRBV5-1 to TRBJ1-6; 7 bases line up with TRBD1. CDR1 and CDR2 (germline): SGHRS, YFSETQ. The J segment lost 0 bases and the V segment lost 3 bases, leaving 6 bases of the junction unmatched. The CDR3 runs 17 residues.

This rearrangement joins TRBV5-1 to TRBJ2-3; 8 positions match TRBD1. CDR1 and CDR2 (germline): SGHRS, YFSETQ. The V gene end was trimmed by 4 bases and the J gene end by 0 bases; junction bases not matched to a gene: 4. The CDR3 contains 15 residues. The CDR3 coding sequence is TGCGCCAGCAGCCGGACAGGGAGGAGCACAGATACGCAGTATTTT. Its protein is CASSRTGRSTDTQYF. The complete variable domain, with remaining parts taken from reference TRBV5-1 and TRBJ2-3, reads KAGVTQTPRYLIKTRGQQVTLSCSPISGHRSVSWYQQTPGQGLQFLFEYFSETQRNKGNFPGRFSGRQFSNSRSEMNVSTLELGDSALYLCASSRTGRSTDTQYFGPGTRLTVL.

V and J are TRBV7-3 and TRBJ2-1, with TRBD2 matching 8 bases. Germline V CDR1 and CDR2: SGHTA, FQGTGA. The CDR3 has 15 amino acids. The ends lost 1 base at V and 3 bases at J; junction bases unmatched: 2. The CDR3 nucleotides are TGTGCCAGCAGCTTAAGCGGGGGGCGCTACAATGAGCAGTTCTTC. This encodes CASSLSGGRYNEQFF.

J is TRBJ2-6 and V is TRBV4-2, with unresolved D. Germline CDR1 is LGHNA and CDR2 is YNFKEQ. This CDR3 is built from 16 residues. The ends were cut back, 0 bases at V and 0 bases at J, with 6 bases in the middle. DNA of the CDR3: TGTGCCAGCAGCCAAGACTCAGTCTCTGGGGCCAACGTCCTGACTTTC. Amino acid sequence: CASSQDSVSGANVLTF.